These 24 T cell receptor beta chains were sequenced from one sample in a study of blood T cell repertoires in COVID-19. Sequenced by immunoSEQ multiplex PCR; TCRdb stores in-frame clones only, minus some. The data show 300,000 to 400,000 clones, 87% seen once. Sequencing was done on a sample of peripheral blood. These receptor sequences come from a man aged 25 to 40 with COVID-19, enrolled during active disease.

This sequence joins TRBV19 and TRBJ2-3; 8 nucleotides align to TRBD1. The CDR3 contains 12 residues. The germline V gene encodes CDR1 LNHDA and CDR2 SQIVND (reference sequence). The J segment lost 7 bases and the V segment lost 8 bases, leaving 5 bases of the junction unmatched. The CDR3 protein is CASEDRVYTQYF. The CDR3 nucleotides are TGTGCCAGTGAGGACAGGGTATATACGCAGTATTTT.

A single count supports this clone. The rearrangement links TRBV19 to TRBJ2-1; 12 bases map to TRBD2. Germline loops: CDR1 LNHDA, CDR2 SQIVND (reference sequence). J lost 8 bases, V lost 8 bases, and 7 bases had no gene match. The CDR3 sequence is 14 residues long. The CDR3 is CASLAGGHLDEQFF. CDR3 DNA sequence: TGTGCCAGTCTAGCGGGAGGGCATCTCGATGAGCAGTTCTTC.

The chain recombines TRBV11-3 with TRBJ2-1; 8 bases are a match to TRBD2. Germline V lookup: CDR1 SGHNT, CDR2 YENEEA. V was clipped by 6 bases and J by 5 bases; unmatched bases: 9. This CDR3 spans 15 amino acids. CDR3 sequence (DNA): TGTGCCAGCAGTTCCTCTGGTAGCGGGGACAATGAGCAGTTCTTC. Protein: CASSSSGSGDNEQFF.

This sequence joins TRBV19 and TRBJ2-7, with D possibly matching TRBD1 (6 bases). The germline V gene encodes CDR1 LNHDA and CDR2 SQIVND (reference sequence). CDR3 size: 15 residues. Trimming removed 5 bases at V and 3 bases at J, with 17 bases between. The CDR3 reads CASSPETGEVYEQYF. The CDR3 DNA reads as TGTGCCAGTAGTCCGGAGACAGGCGAGGTCTACGAGCAGTACTTC.

V usage is TRBV9 and J usage is TRBJ2-1; possible D gene TRBD1, 5 bases. Germline CDR1 reads SGDLS; CDR2 reads YYNGEE. The CDR3 consists of 14 residues. Trimming stripped 4 bases from V and 6 bases from J, with 14 bases between. The CDR3 bases are TGTGCCAGCAGCCCTTCATACAGGACCAATGAGCAGTTCTTC. This gives the protein CASSPSYRTNEQFF.

This clone was observed a handful of times. CDR3 sequence: CASSLPRVGYTF. The CDR3 bases are TGTGCCAGCAGCTTACCCAGGGTTGGCTACACCTTC. The chain uses TRBV7-8 and TRBJ1-2, with a possible D match to TRBD1 (5 bases). This CDR3 comprises 12 residues. V lost 2 bases and J lost 7, with 8 bases in between. Germline V gene data show CDR1 as SGHVS and CDR2 as FQNEAQ. Looking up the rest from reference TRBV7-8 and TRBJ1-2 gives the full variable domain: GAGVSQSPRYKVAKRGQDVALRCDPISGHVSLFWYQQALGQGPEFLTYFQNEAQLDKSGLPSDRFFAERPEGSVSTLKIQRTQQEDSAVYLCASSLPRVGYTFGSGTRLTVV.

In its sample, this clone was seen a few times. This chain uses TRBV7-9 with TRBJ2-7, with 7 bases that match TRBD1. CDR1 and CDR2 from the germline V gene are SEHNR and FQNEAQ (reference sequence). CDR3 length: 14 residues. V was clipped by 2 bases and J by 5 bases; unmatched bases: 6. CDR3 bases: TGTGCCAGCAGCTTAACCCAACAGGGGAACGAGCAGTACTTC. Amino acids: CASSLTQQGNEQYF. Based on the CDR3 plus reference TRBV7-9 and TRBJ2-7, the full variable domain is DTGVSQNPRHKITKRGQNVTFRCDPISEHNRLYWYRQTLGQGPEFLTYFQNEAQLEKSRLLSDRFSAERPKGSFSTLEIQRTEQGDSAMYLCASSLTQQGNEQYFGPGTRLTVT.

The chain combines TRBV24-1 with TRBJ2-2; a weak D match, TRBD1 (6 bases). The CDR3 is made up of 13 amino acids. The germline V and J ends were trimmed by 7 bases and 7 bases, with 12 bases remaining between them. The germline CDR1 and CDR2 sequences are KGHDR and SFDVKD. The CDR3 DNA is TGTGCCACCAGCGACCAGGGGCACGGGGAGCTGTTTTTT. Its translation is CATSDQGHGELFF.

The chain links TRBV7-6 to TRBJ2-5; the match to TRBD1 covers 7 bases. This CDR3 has 14 amino acids. Unmatched junction bases numbered 4, after V lost 6 bases and J lost 0 bases. In germline, CDR1 is SGHVS, CDR2 FNYEAQ. Here the CDR3 reads CASRLGQNQETQYF. Here the CDR3 DNA reads TGTGCCAGCAGATTGGGACAGAACCAAGAGACCCAGTACTTC.

The chain employs TRBV28 and TRBJ2-7, with unresolved D. CDR3 size: 14 residues. Germline CDR1 MDHEN, CDR2 SYDVKM. The V end lost 4 bases, the J end lost 2 bases, and 12 bases lay between the germline ends. This chain's CDR3 is CASSSPASPYEQYF. The CDR3 nucleotides read TGTGCCAGCAGTTCCCCAGCGAGTCCCTACGAGCAGTACTTC.

The chain carries TRBV4-2 and TRBJ2-7, with 8 bases lining up with TRBD1. The junction had 3 bases not matched to a gene; V was cut back by 3 bases and J by 2 bases. CDR1 and CDR2 from the germline V gene are LGHNA and YNFKEQ. The CDR3 totals 14 residues. The DNA of the CDR3 is TGTGCCAGCAGCCAGACGACAGGGGCCTACGAGCAGTACTTC. Its protein is CASSQTTGAYEQYF.

The chain uses TRBV14 and TRBJ2-5; D is possibly TRBD2 (5 bases). This CDR3 is 15 amino acids long. Germline CDR1 reads SGHDN; CDR2 reads FVKESK. V gave up 0 bases and J gave up 5 bases, with 13 bases separating them. The chain's CDR3 is CASSQDMGEPETQYF. CDR3 DNA: TGTGCCAGCAGCCAAGACATGGGAGAACCGGAGACCCAGTACTTC.

The chain combines TRBV20-1 with TRBJ2-1; a weak D match, TRBD2 (5 bases). V was clipped by 3 bases and J by 5 bases, with 11 bases between them. The germline gives CDR1 DFQATT, CDR2 SNEGSKA (reference sequence). The CDR3 runs 13 residues. The CDR3 spells CSASNGEHNEQFF. Here the CDR3 DNA reads TGCAGTGCTAGTAACGGGGAACACAATGAGCAGTTCTTC.

J is TRBJ1-1 and V is TRBV28, with 9 positions matching TRBD1. This CDR3 region has 13 residues. V shed 7 bases and J 10 bases; nucleotides not matched to a gene: 10. Germline CDR1 reads MDHEN; CDR2 reads SYDVKM. Here the CDR3 DNA reads TGTGCCAGCAATTTCTACAGGGGGCGTGGAGCTTTCTTT. It translates to CASNFYRGRGAFF.

This clone was detected once. CDR3 protein: CASSLTLGGVGYTF. CDR3 DNA sequence: TGTGCCAGCAGTTTAACTTTGGGAGGGGTAGGCTACACCTTC. The V gene is TRBV28, the J gene TRBJ1-2; possible D gene TRBD1, 5 bases. V lost 2 bases and J lost 8, with 15 bases in between. The CDR3 has 14 residues. CDR1 and CDR2 (germline): MDHEN, SYDVKM.

The rearrangement uses TRBV6-5 and TRBJ2-1; TRBD2 is a possible D gene (5 bases). The V and J ends lost 2 bases and 7 bases respectively, with 15 bases between them. CDR1 and CDR2 (germline): MNHEY, SVGAGI. The CDR3 is 15 amino acids. CDR3 protein: CASSYTTGRGNEQFF. The CDR3 bases are TGTGCCAGCAGTTACACAACGGGAAGAGGGAATGAGCAGTTCTTC.

This chain uses TRBV6-2 or TRBV6-3 with TRBJ1-5; D uncertain. Trimming shortened V by 5 bases and J by 9 bases, and 8 bases separated the two germline ends. CDR1 is MNHEY, CDR2 SVGEGT, per germline. There are 11 residues in the CDR3. CDR3 in amino acids: CASSLGVPQHF. The CDR3, as DNA: TGTGCCAGCAGTCTAGGTGTGCCCCAGCATTTT.

The chain is built from TRBV15 and TRBJ2-3; TRBD2 matches 12 bases. The V gene's germline CDR1 is LNHNV and CDR2 YYDKDF (reference sequence). The CDR3 contains 18 residues. V shed 8 bases, J shed 4 bases, and the junction held 16 bases outside the gene matches. The CDR3 nucleotides are TGTGCCACCCAGTCTACTTTGACTAGCGGGGGCCTCGCAGATACGCAGTATTTT. Translation: CATQSTLTSGGLADTQYF.

The J gene is TRBJ2-1, the V gene TRBV5-8; no clear D gene. The V gene lost 0 bases and the J gene lost 3 bases, with 7 bases spanning the gap. This CDR3 region has 14 residues. The germline V gene has CDR1 SGHTS and CDR2 YDEGEE. Here the CDR3 reads CASSLEPVYNEQFF. In DNA, the CDR3 is TGTGCCAGCAGCTTGGAACCGGTCTACAATGAGCAGTTCTTC.

The CDR3 sequence is CASSESLNEKLFF. The CDR3 DNA reads TGTGCCAGCAGCGAAAGCCTTAATGAAAAACTGTTTTTT. The rearrangement links TRBV27 to TRBJ1-4; D is unclear. Germline CDR1 and CDR2: MNHEY and SMNVEV (reference sequence). This CDR3 contains 13 residues. The V gene lost 6 bases and the J gene lost 4 bases, with 9 bases spanning the gap.

The genes are TRBV20-1 and TRBJ1-1; the D is unclear. Germline V gene data show CDR1 as DFQATT and CDR2 as SNEGSKA (reference sequence). The CDR3 is made up of 13 amino acids. Deletions cut 3 bases from V and 0 bases from J, with 8 bases between. The CDR3 protein is CSASRGVNTEAFF. The CDR3 nucleotides read TGCAGTGCTAGTCGGGGAGTGAACACTGAAGCTTTCTTT.

V and J are TRBV30 and TRBJ1-1; D is unresolved. Trimming removed 2 bases at V and 6 bases at J, with 10 bases between. Germline V gives CDR1 GTSNPN, CDR2 SVGIG (reference sequence). The CDR3 spans 12 residues. DNA for the CDR3: TGTGCCTGGAGTTTGGGTAGCGCTGAAGCTTTCTTT. Translated: CAWSLGSAEAFF.

This chain uses TRBV7-2 with TRBJ2-4, with D tentatively TRBD2 (6 bases). The CDR3 length is 15 residues. Per germline, CDR1 SGHTA and CDR2 FQGNSA. Trimming shortened V by 5 bases and J by 6 bases, and 17 bases separated the two germline ends. The CDR3 reads CASSPRSGGINIQYF. CDR3 bases: TGTGCCAGCAGCCCCCGATCTGGGGGGATAAACATTCAGTACTTC.

The CDR3 loop reads CASSLAGTRSTDTQYF. Here the CDR3 DNA reads TGTGCCAGCAGCTTGGCGGGGACTAGGAGCACAGATACGCAGTATTTT. The rearrangement links TRBV5-5 to TRBJ2-3; TRBD2 matches at 8 bases. The CDR3 consists of 16 residues. V gave up 0 bases and J gave up 0 bases; unmatched junction bases: 3. The germline V gene encodes CDR1 SGHKS and CDR2 YYEKEE (reference sequence).